A single sample is the source of the 6 T cell receptor beta chains below, sequenced in a study of PD-1 blockade in classical Hodgkin lymphoma. Noted time point: newly diagnosed, previously untreated cHL patient sample. Purification of CD4+ T cells from thawed PBMCs was performed via magnetic negative selection. Profiled with immunoSEQ multiplex PCR; TCRdb holds only in-frame clones, not every one. The sample records about 14,000 clones, about 82% being singletons. Specimen: CD4+ T cells from blood. Source of these receptors: a human donor with classical Hodgkin lymphoma.

The chain recombines TRBV4-3 with TRBJ2-3, with D unresolved. Trimming took 4 bases from V and 8 from J, leaving 16 bases between them. Germline V gene sequence: CDR1 LGHNA, CDR2 YSLEER. This CDR3 has 14 residues. Here the CDR3 reads CASSLTPHTATQYF. The CDR3 DNA sequence: TGCGCCAGCAGCCTTACCCCCCATACCGCTACGCAGTATTTT.

J is TRBJ2-1 and V is TRBV2; 13 bases map to TRBD2. The V segment lost 6 bases and the J segment 11 bases; nucleotides outside the gene matches: 7. The CDR3 is made up of 14 amino acids. CDR1 SNHLY and CDR2 FYNNEI come from the germline V gene. CDR3 coding DNA: TGTGCCAGCAGCACTGGGACTAGCGGGATGAAGCAGTTCTTC. It yields the protein CASSTGTSGMKQFF.

This chain links TRBV2 with TRBJ2-3, with a weak D call TRBD2 (6 bases). The CDR3 consists of 11 residues. The V and J ends lost 6 bases and 8 bases respectively, with 9 bases between them. Per germline, CDR1 SNHLY and CDR2 FYNNEI. CDR3 sequence: CASRGGGTQYF. In nucleotides, the CDR3 is TGTGCCAGCAGGGGAGGCGGTACGCAGTATTTT.

V and J are TRBV10-3 and TRBJ2-6; unclear D gene. V was cut by 3 bases and J by 0 bases, with 6 bases left in between. This CDR3 is built from 15 residues. The germline gives CDR1 ENHRY, CDR2 SYGVKD. CDR3 sequence (DNA): TGTGCCATCAGTGATCCAGCCTCTGGGGCCAACGTCCTGACTTTC. It translates to CAISDPASGANVLTF.

This CDR3 reads CASSSGRPGEKLFF. The CDR3 region has the DNA TGTGCCAGCAGTTCCGGGAGGCCGGGGGAAAAACTGTTTTTT. The chain links TRBV6-5 to TRBJ1-4; no definite D call. V was shortened by 4 bases and J by 8 bases, with 14 bases between the two germline ends. The CDR3 has 14 amino acids. In germline, CDR1 is MNHEY, CDR2 SVGAGI.

The CDR3 DNA follows: TGTGCCAGCAGTGTCAGGGGAGGGTTTCAGCCCCAGCATTTT. This sequence encodes CASSVRGGFQPQHF. The rearrangement joins TRBV6-5 to TRBJ1-5, with D possibly TRBD1 on 6 matching bases. CDR1 is MNHEY, CDR2 SVGAGI, per germline. The ends were cut back, 5 bases at V and 6 bases at J, with 14 bases in the middle. The CDR3 consists of 14 residues.